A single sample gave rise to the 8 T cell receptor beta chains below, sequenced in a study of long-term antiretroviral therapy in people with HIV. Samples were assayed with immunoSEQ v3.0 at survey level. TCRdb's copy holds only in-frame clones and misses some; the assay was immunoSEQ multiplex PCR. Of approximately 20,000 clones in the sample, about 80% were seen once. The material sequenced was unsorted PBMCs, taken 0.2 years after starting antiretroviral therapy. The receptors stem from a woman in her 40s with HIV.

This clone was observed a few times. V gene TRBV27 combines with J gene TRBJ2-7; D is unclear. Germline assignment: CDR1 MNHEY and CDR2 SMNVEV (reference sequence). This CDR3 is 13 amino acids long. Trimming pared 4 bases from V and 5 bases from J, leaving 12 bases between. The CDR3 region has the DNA TGTGCCAGCAGTTCGACCATAGAACACGAGCAGTACTTC. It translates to CASSSTIEHEQYF.

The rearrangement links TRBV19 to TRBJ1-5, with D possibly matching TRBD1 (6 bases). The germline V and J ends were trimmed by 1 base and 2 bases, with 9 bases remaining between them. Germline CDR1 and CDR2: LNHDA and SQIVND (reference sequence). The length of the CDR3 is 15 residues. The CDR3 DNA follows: TGTGCCAGTAGTATAGTCCGACAGGGCAATCAGCCCCAGCATTTT. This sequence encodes CASSIVRQGNQPQHF.

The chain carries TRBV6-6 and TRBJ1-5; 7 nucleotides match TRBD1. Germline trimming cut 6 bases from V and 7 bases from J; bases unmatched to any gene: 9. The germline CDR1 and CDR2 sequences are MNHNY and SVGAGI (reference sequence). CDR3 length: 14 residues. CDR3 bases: TGTGCCAGCAGGCACAGGGGTTTGGGGCAGCCCCAGCATTTT. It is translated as CASRHRGLGQPQHF.

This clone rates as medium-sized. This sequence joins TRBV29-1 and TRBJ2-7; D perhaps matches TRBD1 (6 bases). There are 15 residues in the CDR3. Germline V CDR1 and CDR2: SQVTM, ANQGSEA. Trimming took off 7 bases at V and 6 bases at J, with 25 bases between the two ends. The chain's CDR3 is CSAYSTTGNPSEQYF. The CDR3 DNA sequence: TGCAGCGCCTATAGTACAACAGGGAACCCTAGCGAGCAGTACTTC.

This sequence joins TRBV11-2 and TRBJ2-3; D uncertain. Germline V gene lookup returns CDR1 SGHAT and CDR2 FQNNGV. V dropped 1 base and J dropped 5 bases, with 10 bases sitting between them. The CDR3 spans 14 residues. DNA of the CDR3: TGTGCCAGCAGCTTAGGGGGATTAGGAGATACGCAGTATTTT. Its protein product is CASSLGGLGDTQYF.

CDR3 region: CSVVVREGEKLFF. The CDR3 coding sequence is TGCAGCGTTGTGGTCAGGGAAGGGGAAAAACTGTTTTTT. The V and J genes are TRBV29-1 and TRBJ1-4; a possible D gene is TRBD1 (5 bases). The CDR3 spans 13 residues. Germline V gene lookup returns CDR1 SQVTM and CDR2 ANQGSEA. V was cut by 4 bases and J by 8 bases, with 14 bases left in between.

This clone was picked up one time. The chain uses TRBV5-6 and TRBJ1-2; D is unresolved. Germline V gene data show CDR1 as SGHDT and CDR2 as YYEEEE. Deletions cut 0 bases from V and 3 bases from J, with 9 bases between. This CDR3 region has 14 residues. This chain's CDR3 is CASSLEQRDYGYTF. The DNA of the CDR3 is TGTGCCAGCAGCTTGGAGCAGAGAGACTATGGCTACACCTTC.

CDR3 bases: TGTGCCAGCAGCCGACCGGGACAGAACTATGGCTACACCTTC. The encoded protein is CASSRPGQNYGYTF. V usage is TRBV5-4 and J usage is TRBJ1-2; 7 bases align to TRBD1. Per germline, CDR1 SGHNT and CDR2 YYREEE (reference sequence). The length of the CDR3 is 14 residues. The J segment lost 2 bases and the V segment lost 4 bases, leaving 5 bases of the junction unmatched. The variable domain in full, completed from reference TRBV5-4 and TRBJ1-2, reads ETGVTQSPTHLIKTRGQQVTLRCSSQSGHNTVSWYQQALGQGPQFIFQYYREEENGRGNFPPRFSGLQFPNYSSELNVNALELDDSALYLCASSRPGQNYGYTFGSGTRLTVV.